This T cell receptor (beta chain) is drawn from a study of T cell responses to AZD1222 COVID-19 vaccine. Comments on this clone: The antigen remains unidentified.

Sequencing was performed with immunoSEQ multiplex PCR; in TCRdb, only in-frame clones are kept and a portion is missing. The table shows 150,000 to 200,000 clones, with about 90% occurring only once. Germline loops: CDR1 SEHNR, CDR2 FQNEAQ (reference sequence). This CDR3 contains 16 residues. The V gene end was trimmed by 5 bases and the J gene end by 5 bases; junction bases not matched to a gene: 10. Study-wide results and caveats: Baseline testing showed seropositivity in only 5 or 6 AZD1222 recipients.

The sample was peripheral blood, taken 28 days after the second AZD1222 dose. The chain is built from TRBV7-9 and TRBJ2-5; 11 nucleotides line up with TRBD2. The TCR was taken from an adult who received the AZD1222 COVID-19 vaccine. The chain's CDR3 is CASSLLSGGALETQYF. The CDR3 DNA is TGTGCCAGCAGCCTACTTAGCGGGGGGGCCTTGGAGACCCAGTACTTC. The full variable domain, its missing parts supplied by reference TRBV7-9 and TRBJ2-5, is DTGVSQNPRHKITKRGQNVTFRCDPISEHNRLYWYRQTLGQGPEFLTYFQNEAQLEKSRLLSDRFSAERPKGSFSTLEIQRTEQGDSAMYLCASSLLSGGALETQYFGPGTRLLVL.